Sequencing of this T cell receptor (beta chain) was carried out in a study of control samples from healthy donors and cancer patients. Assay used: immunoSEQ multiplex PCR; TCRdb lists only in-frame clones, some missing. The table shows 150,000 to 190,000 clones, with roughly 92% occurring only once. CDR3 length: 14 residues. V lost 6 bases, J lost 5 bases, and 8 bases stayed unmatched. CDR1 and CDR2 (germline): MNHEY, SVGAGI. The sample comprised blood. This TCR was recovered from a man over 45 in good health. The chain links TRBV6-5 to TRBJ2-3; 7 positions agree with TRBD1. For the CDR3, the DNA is TGTGCCAGCAGCCTAGACAGGGCAAGAGATACGCAGTATTTT. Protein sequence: CASSLDRARDTQYF.